Below, 19 T cell receptor beta chains from the same sample are listed, as sequenced in a study of blood T cells in healthy people across ages. For the second PCR, which ran for roughly 7 to 11 cycles, a sample-barcoded 5' primer and a J-beta primer mix were used. One entry per CDR3 protein, called by TCRdb with MiXCR from the 5' RACE reads. Here the sample spans around 870,000 distinct CDR3 sequences, under 35% being singletons. Sequenced sample: blood. The receptor set was obtained from a woman aged 80 or over in good health.

The V and J genes are TRBV18 and TRBJ2-7, with 10 bases that match TRBD1. The CDR3 sequence is 13 residues long. Germline-derived CDR1 and CDR2 are KGHSH and LQKENI. V trimming: 4 bases; J trimming: 6 bases; junction bases outside the gene matches: 3. The CDR3: CASSQTGGSEQYF. The CDR3 bases are TGTGCCAGCTCACAGACAGGGGGCAGCGAGCAGTACTTC.

This clonotype has ten or more counts. The chain carries TRBV20-1 and TRBJ1-6; D not resolved. Germline values: CDR1 DFQATT, CDR2 SNEGSKA (reference sequence). Deletions cut 3 bases from V and 8 bases from J, with 11 bases between. The CDR3 extends over 13 amino acids. The CDR3 coding sequence is TGCAGTGCTAGTATCGGGTTCGATTCACCCCTCCACTTT. This encodes CSASIGFDSPLHF.

This clonotype has just a few counts. The V gene is TRBV12-3 or TRBV12-4, the J gene TRBJ2-1; 12 nucleotides align to TRBD2. This CDR3 is 16 amino acids long. V lost 4 bases to trimming and J lost 13 bases; unmatched junction nucleotides: 14. This chain's CDR3 is CASSSSSGGAFETQFF. The DNA for the CDR3 is TGTGCCAGCAGTTCCTCTAGCGGGGGGGCGTTCGAGACCCAGTTCTTC.

Many counts were recorded for this clonotype. J is TRBJ2-6 and V is TRBV20-1, with D unclear. Germline lookup yields CDR1 DFQATT and CDR2 SNEGSKA (reference sequence). The CDR3 extends over 14 amino acids. V shed 3 bases and J shed 0 bases, with 6 bases lying between them. CDR3 region: CSARRFSGANVLTF. CDR3 in DNA: TGCAGTGCTAGGCGGTTCTCTGGGGCCAACGTCCTGACTTTC.

The table lists this clonotype with many counts. This sequence may be a read error, since a much larger clone differs from it by one base. The chain combines TRBV7-2 with TRBJ2-5, with D perhaps TRBD1 or TRBD2 (5 bases each). The CDR3 spans 14 residues. Trimming removed 2 bases at V and 11 bases at J, with 18 bases between. CDR1 is SGHTA, CDR2 FQGNSA, per germline. CDR3 protein: CASSLSGLYNEQYF. CDR3 DNA: TGTGCCAGCAGCTTATCGGGGCTCTACAATGAGCAGTACTTC.

This clonotype was observed many times. The chain uses TRBV27 and TRBJ2-5, with D perhaps matching TRBD2 (7 bases). Trimming cost V 5 bases and J 5 bases, with 18 bases left between them. The CDR3 has 15 residues. The germline V gene encodes CDR1 MNHEY and CDR2 SMNVEV (reference sequence). CDR3 sequence: CASSATGGGWETQYF. CDR3 coding DNA: TGTGCCAGCAGTGCGACTGGCGGGGGCTGGGAGACCCAGTACTTC.

Ten or more counts support this clonotype. V gene TRBV6-6 combines with J gene TRBJ2-1, with TRBD2 matching 10 bases. With V trimmed by 6 bases and J by 8 bases, 7 bases remained unmatched. CDR1 and CDR2 (germline): MNHNY, SVGAGI (reference sequence). CDR3 length equals 14 residues. CDR3: CASSRTSGEDEQFF. CDR3 sequence (DNA): TGTGCCAGCAGCCGCACTAGCGGGGAGGATGAGCAGTTCTTC.

This clonotype was detected ten times or more. The genes are TRBV29-1 and TRBJ2-1; D is undetermined. There are 9 residues in the CDR3. Germline V CDR1 and CDR2: SQVTM, ANQGSEA. V was cut by 4 bases and J by 7 bases, with 2 bases left in between. This CDR3 is CSVANEQFF. DNA for the CDR3: TGCAGCGTTGCTAATGAGCAGTTCTTC.

This clonotype was picked up many times. The CDR3 protein is CASSLKIGQGGQPQHF. CDR3 DNA: TGTGCCAGCAGCCTAAAGATAGGGCAGGGAGGTCAGCCCCAGCATTTT. This chain links TRBV4-2 with TRBJ1-5, with D perhaps TRBD1 (5 bases). V was trimmed by 4 bases and J by 6 bases, leaving 19 bases between them. The CDR3 consists of 16 residues. Germline V CDR1 and CDR2: LGHNA, YNFKEQ.

V gene TRBV6-5 combines with J gene TRBJ2-3, with TRBD2 matching 11 bases. CDR3 length equals 16 residues. Germline V lookup: CDR1 MNHEY, CDR2 SVGAGI. V was clipped by 3 bases and J by 8 bases; unmatched bases: 10. The CDR3 sequence is CASSYTSSGGAGTQYF. CDR3 coding DNA: TGTGCCAGCAGTTATACTAGTAGCGGGGGGGCCGGTACGCAGTATTTT.

This clonotype was counted a few times. J is TRBJ1-5 and V is TRBV28; no firm D call. Germline V gene lookup returns CDR1 MDHEN and CDR2 SYDVKM. The ends were cut back, 5 bases at V and 4 bases at J, with 21 bases in the middle. The CDR3 contains 17 residues. The CDR3 DNA follows: TGTGCCAGCAGTCCCCCGAAGGGATTAGGTCTGAATCAGCCCCAGCATTTT. It codes for CASSPPKGLGLNQPQHF. The full variable domain, rest sourced from reference TRBV28 and TRBJ1-5, is DVKVTQSSRYLVKRTGEKVFLECVQDMDHENMFWYRQDPGLGLRLIYFSYDVKMKEKGDIPEGYSVSREKKERFSLILESASTNQTSMYLCASSPPKGLGLNQPQHFGDGTRLSIL.

This clonotype occurred a few times. V usage is TRBV4-2 and J usage is TRBJ1-1, with D hard to call. Germline CDR1 and CDR2: LGHNA and YNFKEQ. The V end lost 0 bases, the J end lost 8 bases, and 16 bases lay between the germline ends. The CDR3 has 15 amino acids. The CDR3: CASSQDRGGGREAFF. The CDR3 DNA reads as TGTGCCAGCAGCCAAGATCGCGGCGGAGGAAGGGAAGCTTTCTTT.

This clonotype was seen repeatedly, ten times or more. V usage is TRBV18 and J usage is TRBJ2-1, with D perhaps TRBD2 (5 bases). The V and J ends lost 4 bases and 5 bases respectively, with 12 bases between them. The CDR3 spans 14 residues. Germline V gives CDR1 KGHSH, CDR2 LQKENI. The CDR3 sequence is CASSLDSANNEQFF. CDR3 in DNA: TGTGCCAGCTCACTGGACTCCGCCAACAATGAGCAGTTCTTC.

For this clonotype: This could be a read error, since a much larger clone is one nucleotide away. The CDR3 reads CSASGQGNQPRHF. CDR3 DNA sequence: TGCAGTGCTAGTGGACAGGGGAATCAGCCCCGGCATTTT. J is TRBJ1-5 and V is TRBV20-1; 9 positions agree with TRBD1. CDR3 length: 13 residues. Germline V gene data show CDR1 as DFQATT and CDR2 as SNEGSKA (reference sequence).

This clonotype was counted ten times or more. The chain joins TRBV4-2 to TRBJ2-1; 7 nucleotides line up with TRBD2. The germline V gene encodes CDR1 LGHNA and CDR2 YNFKEQ. V was pared by 5 bases and J by 0 bases, with 4 bases of the junction left unmatched. The CDR3 spans 15 residues. CDR3 in DNA: TGTGCCAGCAGCTGGAGCGGGGACTCCTACAATGAGCAGTTCTTC. Translating it yields CASSWSGDSYNEQFF.

In its sample, this clonotype was seen many times. This chain links TRBV20-1 with TRBJ2-1, with TRBD1 matching over 8 bases. J gave up 8 bases and V 6 bases, and 9 bases lay outside the gene matches. The CDR3 has 13 amino acids. CDR1 and CDR2 (germline): DFQATT, SNEGSKA (reference sequence). In DNA form, the CDR3 reads TGCAGTGCCGGTGGGACAGGCCTCCATGAGCAGTTCTTC. This gives the protein CSAGGTGLHEQFF.

To note about this clonotype: A much larger clone is a single base away; this may be a read error. The chain recombines TRBV20-1 with TRBJ2-1; 8 positions agree with TRBD1. CDR1 is DFQATT, CDR2 SNEGSKA, per germline (reference sequence). With 5 bases clipped from V and 12 bases from J, the junction kept 18 bases outside the gene matches. This CDR3 is built from 15 residues. This chain's CDR3 is CSAGRTGSMGIGQFF. The CDR3 bases are TGCAGTGCTGGGAGGACAGGGTCGATGGGGATTGGGCAGTTCTTC.

As for this clonotype: One end of the junction fails to match germline, which may point to a read error. This chain links TRBV7-2 with TRBJ1-1, with TRBD1 matching over 7 bases. The germline V gene encodes CDR1 SGHTA and CDR2 FQGNSA. The CDR3 sequence is 15 residues long. CDR3 protein: CANSSQGGLNTEAFF. The CDR3 DNA is TGTGCCAACAGCTCCCAGGGGGGGCTGAACACTGAAGCTTTCTTT.

Ten or more counts support this clonotype. V gene TRBV5-6 combines with J gene TRBJ1-1, with 9 nucleotides matching TRBD1. V lost 3 bases and J lost 0; bases outside the gene matches: 6. This CDR3 has 16 residues. Germline CDR1 reads SGHDT; CDR2 reads YYEEEE. This CDR3 is CASSWGQGVMNTEAFF. The CDR3 DNA reads as TGTGCCAGCAGCTGGGGACAGGGAGTCATGAACACTGAAGCTTTCTTT.